These 11 T cell receptor beta chains came from one sample sequenced in a study of T cell repertoires in cytomegalovirus infection. From the reads, TCRdb called clonotypes with MiXCR, one entry per CDR3 protein. The sample records some 220,000 distinct CDR3 sequences, 12% being singletons. The material sequenced was PBMCs. Source of these receptors: a human donor in good health (CMV status not recorded). Some clones in this sample may be carry-over from other donors' samples.

This clonotype was counted at least ten times. V and J are TRBV7-2 and TRBJ2-7; TRBD2 matches 10 bases. Germline V gives CDR1 SGHTA, CDR2 FQGNSA. The CDR3 length is 18 residues. V trimming: 1 base; J trimming: 1 base; junction bases outside the gene matches: 10. The CDR3 here is CASSLGKLAGFLSYEQYF. CDR3 bases: TGTGCCAGCAGCTTAGGCAAACTAGCGGGGTTCCTATCCTACGAGCAGTACTTC.

V gene TRBV15 combines with J gene TRBJ1-2, with TRBD1 as a possible D gene (6 bases). The V end was cut by 8 bases, the J end by 2 bases, with 15 bases between. The CDR3 extends over 14 amino acids. The germline CDR1 and CDR2 sequences are LNHNV and YYDKDF (reference sequence). CDR3 DNA: TGTGCCACCCAGGAAGGGGGGTTAAACTATGGCTACACCTTC. Protein sequence: CATQEGGLNYGYTF.

The chain carries TRBV29-1 and TRBJ2-5; 9 bases map to TRBD2. The CDR3 spans 15 residues. From germline, CDR1 is SQVTM and CDR2 ANQGSEA. V gave up 5 bases and J gave up 1 base; unmatched junction bases: 8. Written as DNA, the CDR3 is TGCAGCGTTCTTAGCGGGAGAGAGGCCCAAGAGACCCAGTACTTC. It yields the protein CSVLSGREAQETQYF. The full variable domain, in which reference TRBV29-1 and TRBJ2-5 provide the parts outside the CDR3, is SAVISQKPSRDICQRGTSLTIQCQVDSQVTMMFWYRQQPGQSLTLIATANQGSEATYESGFVIDKFPISRPNLTFSTLTVSNMSPEDSSIYLCSVLSGREAQETQYFGPGTRLLVL.

There are a few counts of this clonotype. The V call is TRBV6-5, the J call TRBJ1-5; D is possibly TRBD1 (6 bases). The germline V and J ends were trimmed by 6 bases and 1 base, with 13 bases remaining between them. The length of the CDR3 is 15 residues. Germline CDR1 reads MNHEY; CDR2 reads SVGAGI. This CDR3 is CASSRTGKSNQPQHF. As DNA, the CDR3 is TGTGCCAGCAGCCGTACAGGGAAGAGCAATCAGCCCCAGCATTTT.

This clonotype was seen at least ten times. The CDR3 DNA is TGTGCCAGCAGAGTAGCGGGAGGGCCGAATGAGCAGTTCTTC. Translation: CASRVAGGPNEQFF. This chain uses TRBV6-1 with TRBJ2-1; TRBD2 aligns across 11 bases. The germline V gene encodes CDR1 MNHNS and CDR2 SASEGT. J was trimmed by 7 bases and V by 6 bases; bases with no gene match: 5. The CDR3 has 14 residues.

This clonotype showed up many times. This chain connects TRBV7-9 to TRBJ2-5; 8 nucleotides line up with TRBD2. The ends lost 2 bases at V and 0 bases at J; junction bases unmatched: 5. CDR3 length equals 16 residues. The germline V gene encodes CDR1 SEHNR and CDR2 FQNEAQ (reference sequence). For the CDR3, the DNA is TGTGCCAGCAGCTTATATCGCGGGGGGAACCAAGAGACCCAGTACTTC. This encodes CASSLYRGGNQETQYF.

The chain links TRBV29-1 to TRBJ1-4; D may be TRBD1 (5 bases). The germline V gene encodes CDR1 SQVTM and CDR2 ANQGSEA. The CDR3 loop spans 12 amino acids. Trimming took 6 bases from V and 3 from J, leaving 8 bases between them. In nucleotides, the CDR3 is TGCAGCGTCGGGACGGCTAATGAAAAACTGTTTTTT. Encoded protein: CSVGTANEKLFF.

The rearrangement uses TRBV20-1 and TRBJ2-3; 8 bases line up with TRBD2. The CDR3 runs 17 residues. With V trimmed by 3 bases and J by 0 bases, 11 bases remained unmatched. Germline V gene lookup returns CDR1 DFQATT and CDR2 SNEGSKA (reference sequence). The CDR3, as DNA: TGCAGTGCTAGCCTTCGCGGGGGGTATTCTAGCACAGATACGCAGTATTTT. Its protein product is CSASLRGGYSSTDTQYF.

The V gene is TRBV20-1, the J gene TRBJ2-7, with 11 bases identical to TRBD2. This CDR3 has 15 residues. Losses at the gene ends were 1 base for V and 3 bases for J; bases not matched to a gene: 5. CDR1 is DFQATT and CDR2 is SNEGSKA in the germline V gene (reference sequence). The CDR3 region has the DNA TGCAGTGCTAGAGTCCCTAGCGGGAGGTTCTACGAGCAGTACTTC. This encodes CSARVPSGRFYEQYF.

This clonotype was counted a few times. The gene calls are TRBV19 and TRBJ1-1; no reliable D call. Trimming stripped 2 bases from V and 0 bases from J, with 4 bases between. Looked up from germline, CDR1 is LNHDA and CDR2 is SQIVND (reference sequence). This CDR3 region has 13 residues. The CDR3 region is CASSIQLNTEAFF. Written as DNA, the CDR3 is TGTGCCAGTAGTATACAACTGAACACTGAAGCTTTCTTT. Full variable domain (remainder filled in from reference TRBV19 and TRBJ1-1): DGGITQSPKYLFRKEGQNVTLSCEQNLNHDAMYWYRQDPGQGLRLIYYSQIVNDFQKGDIAEGYSVSREKKESFPLTVTSAQKNPTAFYLCASSIQLNTEAFFGQGTRLTVV.

This clonotype was counted between two and nine times. The J gene is TRBJ2-1, the V gene TRBV13; 10 bases align to TRBD2. Trimming removed 5 bases from V and 0 bases from J; junction bases left unmatched: 10. This CDR3 has 18 amino acids. Per the germline V gene, CDR1 is PRHDT and CDR2 is FYEKMQ (reference sequence). CDR3: CASSATSGDRNSYNEQFF. CDR3 in DNA: TGTGCCAGCAGCGCCACTAGCGGGGACCGAAACTCCTACAATGAGCAGTTCTTC.